This TCR beta chain was observed in a study of blood T cells in healthy people across ages. With a J-beta primer mix and a sample-barcoded 5' primer, a second PCR ran about 6 to 11 cycles. TCRdb re-analysed the 5' RACE reads in MiXCR, keeping a single row per CDR3 protein. Found here are under 2,000,000 distinct CDR3 sequences, roughly 49% of them singletons; the top ten hold around 2.1%. Germline CDR1 DFQATT, CDR2 SNEGSKA (reference sequence). V was cut by 6 bases and J by 1 base, with 11 bases left in between. This CDR3 comprises 13 residues. Whole-study findings and limits: Unsorted PBMCs prevented conclusive naive versus antigen-experienced comparison.

The sample holds one count of this clonotype. As yet, its antigen is unknown. The sequencing input was blood. The source is a woman aged 40 to 50 in good health. V and J are TRBV20-1 and TRBJ2-3; D is undetermined. CDR3 bases: TGCAGTGCCAAAAAGCCGGGCACAGATACGCAGTATTTT. Protein product: CSAKKPGTDTQYF.